The 8 T cell receptor beta chains reported below all come from one sample, sequenced in a study of cytomegalovirus exposure and HLA in healthy donors. Clones were sequenced by immunoSEQ multiplex PCR, and TCRdb holds only the in-frame ones, with some missing. The top ten clones hold around an eighth of a sample with 200,000 or so clones, roughly 88% of them seen once. The sequenced sample was PBMCs. The origin of the receptors is a woman aged 25 to 45 in good health and CMV-seropositive.

J is TRBJ2-2 and V is TRBV29-1; D is possibly TRBD2 (6 bases). Trimming left V 3 bases short and J 4 bases short, with 15 bases between. CDR3 length equals 15 residues. Per the germline V gene, CDR1 is SQVTM and CDR2 is ANQGSEA. The CDR3 is CSVDRGGSLTGELFF. The CDR3 DNA reads as TGCAGCGTTGATAGGGGAGGAAGTCTCACCGGGGAGCTGTTTTTT.

This clone has only a few counts. This rearrangement joins TRBV5-6 to TRBJ1-4; TRBD1 agrees at 8 bases. The germline gives CDR1 SGHDT, CDR2 YYEEEE. The CDR3 totals 16 residues. V shed 4 bases, J shed 5 bases, and the junction held 10 bases outside the gene matches. CDR3 nucleotide sequence: TGTGCCAGCAGCCTAGTACTTACAGGGGGGAATGAAAAACTGTTTTTT. Residues: CASSLVLTGGNEKLFF.

The chain links TRBV28 to TRBJ1-5, with D possibly being TRBD1 (6 bases). The germline V gene encodes CDR1 MDHEN and CDR2 SYDVKM. V was cut by 1 base and J by 7 bases, with 11 bases left in between. This CDR3 has 14 residues. CDR3 nucleotides: TGTGCCAGCAGTTTATATACAGGGACCCAGCCCCAGCATTTT. Encoded protein: CASSLYTGTQPQHF.

V and J are TRBV27 and TRBJ2-3; TRBD2 might be the D (5 bases). The ends were cut back, 10 bases at V and 3 bases at J, with 17 bases in the middle. The CDR3 length is 14 residues. Germline CDR1 MNHEY, CDR2 SMNVEV (reference sequence). The CDR3 DNA sequence: TGTGCCACCCAGGAGCGGACGATGACAGATACGCAGTATTTT. Translation gives CATQERTMTDTQYF.

J is TRBJ2-1 and V is TRBV5-4; D is uncertain. The germline CDR1 and CDR2 sequences are SGHNT and YYREEE (reference sequence). Trimming left V 4 bases short and J 7 bases short, with 9 bases between. The CDR3 contains 12 residues. The CDR3 region is CASSLSVNEQFF. DNA for the CDR3: TGTGCCAGCAGCCTGTCTGTAAATGAGCAGTTCTTC.

CDR3 sequence (DNA): TGTGCCAGCAGTTCGGACAGAACTGATCAGCCCCAGCATTTT. Its protein is CASSSDRTDQPQHF. The chain combines TRBV6-5 with TRBJ1-5, with D tentatively TRBD1 (6 bases). CDR1 and CDR2 (germline): MNHEY, SVGAGI. This CDR3 spans 14 amino acids. Between the trimmed V and J ends, which lost 4 bases and 5 bases, there was a span of 12 bases.

V is TRBV4-1 and J is TRBJ1-5, with D hard to call. Germline V gives CDR1 MGHRA, CDR2 YSYEKL. Trimming pared 1 base from V and 3 bases from J, leaving 13 bases between. This CDR3 has 16 residues. The CDR3 spells CASSQGTDGLNQPQHF. DNA of the CDR3: TGCGCCAGCAGCCAAGGGACTGACGGACTCAATCAGCCCCAGCATTTT.

The V gene is TRBV29-1, the J gene TRBJ1-2, with unresolved D. CDR3 length equals 14 residues. CDR1 SQVTM and CDR2 ANQGSEA come from the germline V gene. The germline V and J ends were trimmed by 0 bases and 2 bases, with 10 bases remaining between them. This CDR3 reads CSVEEQTSNYGYTF. CDR3 DNA sequence: TGCAGCGTTGAAGAACAGACCTCAAACTATGGCTACACCTTC.